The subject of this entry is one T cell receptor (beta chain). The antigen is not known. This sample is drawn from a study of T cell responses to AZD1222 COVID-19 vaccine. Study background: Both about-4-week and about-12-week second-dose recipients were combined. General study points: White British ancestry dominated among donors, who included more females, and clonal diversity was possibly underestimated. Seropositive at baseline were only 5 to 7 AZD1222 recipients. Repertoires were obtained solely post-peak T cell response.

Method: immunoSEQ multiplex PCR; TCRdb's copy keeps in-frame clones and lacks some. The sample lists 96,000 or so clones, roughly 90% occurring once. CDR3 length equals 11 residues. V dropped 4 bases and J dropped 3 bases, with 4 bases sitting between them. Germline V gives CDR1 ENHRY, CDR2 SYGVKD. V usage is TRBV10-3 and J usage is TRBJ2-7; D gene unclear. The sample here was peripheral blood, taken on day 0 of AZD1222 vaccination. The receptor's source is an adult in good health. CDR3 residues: CAISGLYEQYF. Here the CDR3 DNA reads TGTGCCATCAGTGGCCTCTACGAGCAGTACTTC.